This record covers a single T cell receptor beta chain. Losses at the gene ends were 4 bases for V and 7 bases for J; bases not matched to a gene: 8. CDR3 length: 15 amino acids. Germline CDR1 reads MGHRA; CDR2 reads YSYEKL. These data come from a study of human thymus T cells. Thymic resections from corrective heart surgery supplied the tissue. Clones were read by immunoSEQ multiplex PCR, and TCRdb kept only the in-frame ones, dropping some. This table has some 130,000 clones, about 93% appearing once. Sequencing was done on a sample of thymus tissue. The genes are TRBV4-1 and TRBJ2-2; TRBD2 matches at 8 bases. The TCR comes from a boy in the first two years of life with a congenital heart defect but otherwise immunologically healthy. The CDR3 DNA sequence: TGCGCCAGCAGCCTCCGGGGGGGCCTTGGCGGGGAGCTGTTTTTT. Encoded protein: CASSLRGGLGGELFF.